These 26 T cell receptor beta chains were all obtained from the same sample, sequenced in a study of cytomegalovirus exposure and HLA in healthy donors (dated by TCRdb to 2017 to 2019). The library was built by means of the immunoSEQ multiplex PCR assay. For the multiplex PCR, a mixture combining 60 forward primers for TCR Vbeta segments and 13 reverse primers for TCR Jbeta segments was used. Here the immuneACCESS table is served through TCRdb, limited to in-frame sequences with V and J called. Missing clones are a known gap in these copies; in checked studies unresolved V genes cover under half, and the rest lacks a known reason. This sample's listing comprises 100,000 to 150,000 clones. Together, the top ten hold roughly 2.5% of the sample. Material: PBMCs. The receptors come from a man aged 30 to 45 in good health and CMV-seronegative.

Comments on this clone: At one of its ends the junction is not consistent with the germline gene, which may arise from a read error. The chain is built from TRBV4-2 and TRBJ1-1; 8 nucleotides line up with TRBD1. CDR3 length: 11 amino acids. Germline CDR1 is LGHNA and CDR2 is YNFKEQ. The CDR3 protein is CASSQNQGAEF. The CDR3 nucleotides read TGTGCCAGCAGCCAAAATCAGGGGGCCGAGTTT.

V and J are TRBV5-1 and TRBJ2-7; D is perhaps TRBD2 (6 bases). The CDR3 contains 13 residues. V was cut by 4 bases and J by 6 bases, with 14 bases left in between. The germline V gene encodes CDR1 SGHRS and CDR2 YFSETQ. The CDR3 loop is CASSLQSGGEQYF. The CDR3 bases are TGCGCCAGCAGCCTACAATCCGGGGGCGAGCAGTACTTC.

This chain joins TRBV27 and TRBJ2-5; D is undetermined. This CDR3 has 15 amino acids. The germline V and J ends were trimmed by 2 bases and 1 base, with 11 bases remaining between them. Germline V gene data show CDR1 as MNHEY and CDR2 as SMNVEV (reference sequence). DNA for the CDR3: TGTGCCAGCAGTTTAAGGAGCTATTCCCAAGAGACCCAGTACTTC. It specifies CASSLRSYSQETQYF.

The V gene is TRBV7-9, the J gene TRBJ1-5, with D hard to call. CDR3 size: 15 residues. Trimming stripped 4 bases from V and 7 bases from J, with 17 bases between. Germline assignment: CDR1 SEHNR and CDR2 FQNEAQ (reference sequence). The DNA of the CDR3 is TGTGCCAGCAGCTCCGACGGAGGGCCCAGGCAGCCCCAGCATTTT. The encoded protein is CASSSDGGPRQPQHF.

The rearrangement uses TRBV11-2 and TRBJ2-1, with 11 bases lining up with TRBD2. V gave up 5 bases and J gave up 3 bases; unmatched junction bases: 12. Looked up from germline, CDR1 is SGHAT and CDR2 is FQNNGV. The CDR3 has 18 amino acids. Here the CDR3 reads CASSPSGTSGKYYNEQFF. The CDR3 nucleotides are TGTGCCAGCAGCCCCTCCGGGACTAGCGGTAAATACTACAATGAGCAGTTCTTC.

The V call is TRBV6-5, the J call TRBJ2-7; 12 nucleotides agree with TRBD1. CDR1 is MNHEY and CDR2 is SVGAGI in the germline V gene. The CDR3 spans 14 residues. The trim removed 5 bases at V and 5 bases at J, leaving 4 bases unmatched. CDR3 DNA sequence: TGTGCCAGCAGTCCCGGGACAGGGGGCGACGAGCAGTACTTC. Translating it yields CASSPGTGGDEQYF.

J is TRBJ2-7 and V is TRBV2; 11 positions match TRBD1. V trimming: 5 bases; J trimming: 0 bases; junction bases outside the gene matches: 9. CDR1 and CDR2 from the germline V gene are SNHLY and FYNNEI. There are 17 residues in the CDR3. The CDR3 DNA sequence: TGTGCCAGCAGTACGTACTGGGACAGGGGGGACTCCTACGAGCAGTACTTC. Protein product: CASSTYWDRGDSYEQYF.

V and J are TRBV7-9 and TRBJ1-5, with a tentative D call TRBD1 (6 bases). The CDR3 runs to 15 residues. The V and J ends lost 5 bases and 1 base respectively, with 12 bases between them. The germline gives CDR1 SEHNR, CDR2 FQNEAQ (reference sequence). The DNA for the CDR3 is TGTGCCAGCAGCCACGGGGGGCTGAGCAATCAGCCCCAGCATTTT. It translates to CASSHGGLSNQPQHF.

This sequence joins TRBV5-1 and TRBJ1-3, with TRBD1 matching over 9 bases. The ends lost 0 bases at V and 3 bases at J; junction bases unmatched: 1. This CDR3 has 15 residues. Germline loops: CDR1 SGHRS, CDR2 YFSETQ. CDR3: CASSLETGGGNTIYF. CDR3 coding DNA: TGCGCCAGCAGCTTGGAGACAGGGGGTGGAAACACCATATATTTT.

The CDR3: CASSLGRLNEKLFF. The CDR3 region has the DNA TGTGCCAGCAGCTTAGGGCGGTTAAATGAAAAACTGTTTTTT. The J gene is TRBJ1-4, the V gene TRBV7-6; D ambiguous. Trimming pared 1 base from V and 5 bases from J, leaving 8 bases between. From germline, CDR1 is SGHVS and CDR2 FNYEAQ. CDR3 size: 14 residues. The complete variable domain, with remaining parts taken from reference TRBV7-6 and TRBJ1-4, reads GAGVSQSPRYKVTKRGQDVALRCDPISGHVSLYWYRQALGQGPEFLTYFNYEAQQDKSGLPNDRFSAERPEGSISTLTIQRTEQRDSAMYRCASSLGRLNEKLFFGSGTQLSVL.

This chain links TRBV7-2 with TRBJ1-1; possible D gene TRBD1, 6 bases. Germline values: CDR1 SGHTA, CDR2 FQGNSA. The CDR3 spans 14 residues. V was trimmed by 4 bases and J by 5 bases, leaving 14 bases between them. CDR3 sequence (DNA): TGTGCCAGCAGCTCAAAAGGGGGTAGGACTGAAGCTTTCTTT. Its translation is CASSSKGGRTEAFF.

This chain connects TRBV7-8 to TRBJ2-1; TRBD1 matches at 8 bases. The V segment lost 3 bases and the J segment 7 bases; nucleotides outside the gene matches: 8. The germline V gene has CDR1 SGHVS and CDR2 FQNEAQ. CDR3 length: 15 residues. CDR3 sequence: CASSFDGQGGNEQFF. The CDR3 DNA is TGTGCCAGCAGCTTCGACGGACAGGGCGGGAATGAGCAGTTCTTC.

The CDR3: CASRGPGTADRCLLPQHF. CDR3 nucleotide sequence: TGCGCCAGCAGGGGTCCCGGGACAGCAGATAGGTGCCTTTTGCCCCAGCATTTT. V and J are TRBV10-1 and TRBJ1-5; 7 bases align to TRBD1. This CDR3 comprises 18 residues. The V and J ends lost 6 bases and 9 bases, in that order; junction bases with no gene match: 23. Germline CDR1 reads WNHNN; CDR2 reads SYGVQD (reference sequence).

The chain employs TRBV5-4 and TRBJ2-5, with TRBD2 as a possible D gene (5 bases). Germline V gives CDR1 SGHNT, CDR2 YYREEE (reference sequence). Trimming pared 4 bases from V and 2 bases from J, leaving 12 bases between. This CDR3 region has 14 residues. The CDR3 DNA reads TGTGCCAGCAGCCAGGACTCGCTACAAGAGACCCAGTACTTC. Its protein is CASSQDSLQETQYF. Using reference TRBV5-4 and TRBJ2-5 for the parts outside the CDR3, the full variable domain is ETGVTQSPTHLIKTRGQQVTLRCSSQSGHNTVSWYQQALGQGPQFIFQYYREEENGRGNFPPRFSGLQFPNYSSELNVNALELDDSALYLCASSQDSLQETQYFGPGTRLLVL.

The rearrangement uses TRBV19 and TRBJ1-1, with D possibly matching TRBD1 (6 bases). Germline CDR1 LNHDA, CDR2 SQIVND (reference sequence). V lost 4 bases and J 3 bases, leaving 30 bases between the germline ends. This CDR3 region has 20 residues. The CDR3 is CASSKNHHRDTTYEDTEAFF. The CDR3, as DNA: TGTGCCAGTAGTAAGAACCACCACCGGGACACCACCTACGAGGACACTGAAGCTTTCTTT.

The J gene is TRBJ2-1, the V gene TRBV25-1; 11 nucleotides line up with TRBD2. V was pared by 3 bases and J by 1 base, with 8 bases of the junction left unmatched. The germline V gene has CDR1 MGHDK and CDR2 SYGVNS. This CDR3 has 18 residues. The CDR3 reads CASSDLAGGYASYNEQFF. The CDR3 nucleotides read TGTGCCAGCAGTGACCTAGCGGGAGGATACGCTTCCTACAATGAGCAGTTCTTC.

This rearrangement joins TRBV5-1 to TRBJ2-7; 7 bases align to TRBD1. The CDR3 is 13 residues long. With V trimmed by 5 bases and J by 3 bases, 5 bases remained unmatched. Germline V gene data show CDR1 as SGHRS and CDR2 as YFSETQ. CDR3 coding DNA: TGCGCCAGCAGATACGGACAGGTCTACGAGCAGTACTTC. It encodes CASRYGQVYEQYF. Together with reference TRBV5-1 and TRBJ2-7, the CDR3 gives the full variable domain: KAGVTQTPRYLIKTRGQQVTLSCSPISGHRSVSWYQQTPGQGLQFLFEYFSETQRNKGNFPGRFSGRQFSNSRSEMNVSTLELGDSALYLCASRYGQVYEQYFGPGTRLTVT.

The chain carries TRBV6-5 and TRBJ2-7, with 10 bases identical to TRBD2. Per the germline V gene, CDR1 is MNHEY and CDR2 is SVGAGI. The CDR3 extends over 14 amino acids. V lost 6 bases and J lost 2; bases outside the gene matches: 4. The CDR3, as DNA: TGTGCCAGCAGCCAAGCGGGAGGGCCCTACGAGCAGTACTTC. This encodes CASSQAGGPYEQYF.

The CDR3 DNA reads TGTGCCAGCAGCTTTCGGACAGAAGGCTATGGCTACACCTTC. Translation gives CASSFRTEGYGYTF. The chain employs TRBV27 and TRBJ1-2, with D possibly being TRBD1 (6 bases). Trimming took off 6 bases at V and 4 bases at J, with 15 bases between the two ends. The V gene's germline CDR1 is MNHEY and CDR2 SMNVEV (reference sequence). The CDR3 runs to 14 residues.

The chain joins TRBV19 to TRBJ1-5; D remains ambiguous. In germline, CDR1 is LNHDA, CDR2 SQIVND (reference sequence). The CDR3 has 15 amino acids. The V end was cut by 3 bases, the J end by 3 bases, with 12 bases between. The CDR3 loop reads CASSIAGGPNQPQHF. DNA of the CDR3: TGTGCCAGTAGTATTGCAGGAGGACCCAATCAGCCCCAGCATTTT.

This rearrangement joins TRBV29-1 to TRBJ2-1; D possibly corresponds to TRBD1 (6 bases). Germline CDR1 reads SQVTM; CDR2 reads ANQGSEA. The CDR3 runs 15 residues. V was clipped by 3 bases and J by 1 base, with 13 bases between them. In nucleotides, the CDR3 is TGCAGCGTTGACGGGGCAGGGGAATCCTACAATGAGCAGTTCTTC. Amino acids: CSVDGAGESYNEQFF.

The J gene is TRBJ2-1, the V gene TRBV11-2; D perhaps matches TRBD2 (6 bases). Germline V gene sequence: CDR1 SGHAT, CDR2 FQNNGV. The CDR3 covers 14 residues. V was pared by 1 base and J by 10 bases, with 14 bases between. The CDR3 loop reads CASSLGHGRFEQFF. The CDR3 DNA reads as TGTGCCAGCAGCTTAGGGCACGGGAGATTCGAGCAGTTCTTC.

The rearrangement uses TRBV28 and TRBJ2-4; 7 bases match TRBD1. Germline V CDR1 and CDR2: MDHEN, SYDVKM. V was pared by 5 bases and J by 3 bases, with 4 bases of the junction left unmatched. The CDR3 runs 14 residues. CDR3 in amino acids: CASSIRDSKNIQYF. For the CDR3, the DNA is TGTGCCAGCAGTATCCGGGACAGCAAAAACATTCAGTACTTC.

The chain employs TRBV9 and TRBJ2-7, with TRBD2 matching over 11 bases. Germline CDR1 is SGDLS and CDR2 is YYNGEE. CDR3 length: 18 amino acids. The trim removed 0 bases at V and 0 bases at J, leaving 8 bases unmatched. The CDR3 sequence is CASSVAGTSGFSSYEQYF. CDR3 DNA: TGTGCCAGCAGCGTAGCCGGGACTAGCGGTTTCAGCTCCTACGAGCAGTACTTC.

This rearrangement joins TRBV25-1 to TRBJ2-7, with a weak D call TRBD2 (7 bases). The CDR3 is 15 amino acids. V was trimmed by 1 base and J by 5 bases, leaving 15 bases between them. The germline CDR1 and CDR2 sequences are MGHDK and SYGVNS. The CDR3, as DNA: TGTGCCAGCAGTGAATTAGAAGGGGGGGCCCACGAGCAGTACTTC. This codes for CASSELEGGAHEQYF.

The chain carries TRBV6-1 and TRBJ2-7; 7 bases map to TRBD1. This CDR3 contains 15 residues. The germline CDR1 and CDR2 sequences are MNHNS and SASEGT. Unmatched junction bases numbered 12, after V lost 10 bases and J lost 0 bases. The DNA for the CDR3 is TGTGCCAACAGCGTTGGACAGGCGAGCTCCTACGAGCAGTACTTC. Translation gives CANSVGQASSYEQYF.